This TCR beta chain was sequenced in a study of shared clonotypes between healthy human individuals (TCRdb year 2020). Regarding the complete study: The cohort included three men and a couple of women between 18 and 49 years of age. For each donor, three plates each were used for CD4 naive and CD4 memory, two plates were used for CD8 naive, and one plate was used for CD8 memory. To increase sequencing depth and limit assay-specific biases, TCR repertoire library preparation and sequencing were carried out by different laboratories using diverse techniques. Between about 0.94 and 10 billion PBMCs per donor were obtained by leukapheresis. Blood TCR repertoires of about five healthy adults were deeply sequenced to estimate repertoire size and the extent of clonotype sharing between individuals.

Overall study outcomes, separate from this receptor: Clonotypes shared by all four sorted-subset donors showed higher generation probabilities than non-shared clonotypes. Pairwise subsampling led to the expectation that sequencing depth would affect the degree of clonotype sharing among donors. The genetic and exposure-history diversity represented was limited by the small number of donors. Rarefaction of sorted-subset datasets indicated incomplete sequencing despite the large sequencing depth. Naive subsets generally had larger estimated clonotype richness than memory subsets. Across several donors, roughly 5.4% of naive CD4, 3.5% of naive CD8, around 2.1% of memory CD4, and 0.4% to 0.45% of memory CD8 clonotypes were shared. Sampling was restricted to blood, and TCR repertoires in tissue are likely to differ from TCR repertoires in blood.

Inclusive of the bounding cysteine and phenylalanine, the CDR3 is 15 residues long. Only the CDR3 portion is preserved as DNA: 45 bases, with reading frame beginning at the first base. V is cut back by 6 bases and J by 7 bases, with 10 bases in the junction unmatched. The germline V gene (reference sequence) provides CDR1 WNHNN and CDR2 SYGVQD. The donors were healthy, HIV-negative adults who had no recently reported acute infections or vaccinations. Every donor was a Caucasian adult residing in Nashville, Tennessee, USA. CD4+ T cells were enriched through magnetic negative selection, after which naive cells were positively selected on CD45RA and the remaining negative fraction served as the memory subset. Blood was collected by leukapheresis, and PBMCs were isolated by Ficoll-Histopaque density gradient centrifugation and then cryopreserved in liquid nitrogen vapor phase. Analytical flow cytometry was used to check the purity and quantity of each magnetically sorted T cell population. Each sorted fraction had its genomic DNA isolated and then quantified by UV absorbance on a Nanodrop 2000c.

Remarks on this clone: Its antigen is currently not known. The input lacks base qualities; no much larger clone sits a single base away.

Using the deep immunoSEQ assay, TCR CDR3 regions were amplified from genomic DNA by multiplex PCR. For each cell subset, the extracted genomic DNA was distributed evenly across all wells of several immunoSEQ 96-well plates, and each plate served as one replicate. For sorted subsets, roughly 200 ng of genomic DNA, equivalent to 25,000 to 35,000 T cell genomes, went into each replicate PCR. Purified libraries were quantified with a Qubit 3.0 fluorometer, sized on a Bioanalyzer 2100, and re-quantified with the KAPA Library Quantification kit. A separate single-read 150-cycle Illumina NextSeq 550 flow cell was used to sequence each immunoSEQ 96-well plate. The paper's processing steps were these. Because the immunoSEQ output included only junctional sequences and no quality scores, the filtering could not be the same as the filtering used for full-length reads. To assign V/J genes and CDR3, sequences were annotated using PyIR, a Python wrapper for IgBLAST v1.9, with IMGT germline references. Reads were filtered out if the reads had weak V/J assignments (E-value above 1e-6), no CDR3, stop codons, out-of-frame junctions, or ambiguous translated residues. A V3J clonotype was defined by an identical inferred V gene, J gene, and CDR3 amino acid sequence. To compute the percentage overlap between repertoires, the number of shared unique clonotypes was divided by the size of the smaller repertoire. RTK rarefaction, the Chao1 estimator, and Recon v2.1 estimates of unobserved clonotypes were used to assess repertoire richness. Generation probabilities were computed with OLGA for all TCRbeta clonotypes obtained by the gDNA method from several donors. TCRdb obtained this table from immuneACCESS and retained in-frame rearrangements with V and J assigned. These tables miss some clones; where compared with another copy, unresolved V genes account for less than half of the shortfall, and the remainder is unexplained. From that table come the V and J calls and clone size; the DNA was used to work out D and trimming. The sample yields over 1.5 million clones; 95% to 99% were counted once. Of the sample, 0.45% falls within the top ten clones.

The source is a man aged 25-45 years in good health. The source material was naive CD4+ T cells sorted from blood. The cell subset or site tag for this specimen amounts to: CD45RA+ positively selected. The rearranged segments are TRBV10-1 and TRBJ2-2, with 8 middle bases fitting TRBD2. The nucleotide sequence reads as follows: TGCGCCAGCAGCAAAGCGGGAGTAAGGATCGGGGAGCTGTTTTTT. Its translation reads: CASSKAGVRIGELFF.